The present T cell receptor (beta chain) was sequenced within a study of blood T cell repertoires in COVID-19. The germline V and J ends were trimmed by 5 bases and 1 base, with 12 bases remaining between them. Per the germline V gene, CDR1 is SNHLY and CDR2 is FYNNEI. This CDR3 is built from 15 residues. This clone appeared a single time. Sequencing was performed with immunoSEQ multiplex PCR; in TCRdb, only in-frame clones are kept and a portion is missing. The table shows almost 100,000 clones, with around 86% occurring only once. The chain uses TRBV2 and TRBJ1-5, with D perhaps TRBD1 (6 bases). The sequencing sample was made of peripheral blood. This TCR came from a man over 45 with acute or convalescent COVID-19. CDR3 sequence reads: CASSRRQASNQPQHF. The CDR3 DNA reads as TGTGCCAGCAGTCGAAGACAGGCCAGCAATCAGCCCCAGCATTTT. The whole variable domain, filled in from reference TRBV2 and TRBJ1-5, reads EPEVTQTPSHQVTQMGQEVILRCVPISNHLYFYWYRQILGQKVEFLVSFYNNEISEKSEIFDDQFSVERPDGSNFTLKIRSTKLEDSAMYFCASSRRQASNQPQHFGDGTRLSIL.